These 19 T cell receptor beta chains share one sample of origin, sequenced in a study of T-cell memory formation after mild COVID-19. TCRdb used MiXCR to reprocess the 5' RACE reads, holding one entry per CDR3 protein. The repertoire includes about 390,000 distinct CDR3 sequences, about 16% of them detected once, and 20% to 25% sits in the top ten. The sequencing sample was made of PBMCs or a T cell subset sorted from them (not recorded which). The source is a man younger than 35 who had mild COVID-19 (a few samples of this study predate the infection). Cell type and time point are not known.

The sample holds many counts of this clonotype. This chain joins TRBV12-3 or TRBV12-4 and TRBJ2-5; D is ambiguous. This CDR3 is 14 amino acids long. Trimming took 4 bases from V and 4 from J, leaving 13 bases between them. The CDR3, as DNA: TGTGCCAGCAGTTCCTTGGGGTTCGGAGAGACCCAGTACTTC. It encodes CASSSLGFGETQYF.

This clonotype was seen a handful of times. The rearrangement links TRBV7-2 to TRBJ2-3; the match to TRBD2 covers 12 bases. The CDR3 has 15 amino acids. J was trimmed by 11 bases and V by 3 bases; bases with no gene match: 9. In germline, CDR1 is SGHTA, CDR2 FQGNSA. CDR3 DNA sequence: TGTGCCAGCAGCTTTGAGGCTAGCGGGGGGGCTAGGCAGTATTTT. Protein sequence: CASSFEASGGARQYF.

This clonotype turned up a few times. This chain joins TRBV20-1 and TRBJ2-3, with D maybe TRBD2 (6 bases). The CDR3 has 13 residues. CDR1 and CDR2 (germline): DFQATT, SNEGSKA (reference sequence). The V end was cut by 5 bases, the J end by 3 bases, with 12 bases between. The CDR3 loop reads CSALAVATDTQYF. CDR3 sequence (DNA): TGCAGTGCTTTAGCGGTGGCAACAGATACGCAGTATTTT.

In DNA form, the CDR3 reads TGTGCCAGCAAGCGGTCAGGGTCCACCGGGGAGCTGTTTTTT. This codes for CASKRSGSTGELFF. The J gene is TRBJ2-2, the V gene TRBV6-5; either TRBD1 or TRBD2 may supply D (5 bases each). With 7 bases removed from V and 4 bases from J, the gap between germline ends came to 13 bases. This CDR3 region has 14 residues. Per the germline V gene, CDR1 is MNHEY and CDR2 is SVGAGI.

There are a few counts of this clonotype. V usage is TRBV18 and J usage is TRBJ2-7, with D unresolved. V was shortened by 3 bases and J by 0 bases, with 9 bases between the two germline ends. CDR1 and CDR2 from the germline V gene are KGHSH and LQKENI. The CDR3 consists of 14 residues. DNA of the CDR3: TGTGCCAGCTCACCGGGCCCCAGCTCCTACGAGCAGTACGTC. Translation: CASSPGPSSYEQYV.

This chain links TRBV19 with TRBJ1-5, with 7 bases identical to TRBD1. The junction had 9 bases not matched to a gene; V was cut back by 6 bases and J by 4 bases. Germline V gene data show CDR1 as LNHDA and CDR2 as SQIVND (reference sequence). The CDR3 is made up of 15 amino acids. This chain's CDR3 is CASSKQGLGNQPQHF. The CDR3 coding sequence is TGTGCCAGTAGCAAACAGGGGCTAGGGAATCAGCCCCAGCATTTT.

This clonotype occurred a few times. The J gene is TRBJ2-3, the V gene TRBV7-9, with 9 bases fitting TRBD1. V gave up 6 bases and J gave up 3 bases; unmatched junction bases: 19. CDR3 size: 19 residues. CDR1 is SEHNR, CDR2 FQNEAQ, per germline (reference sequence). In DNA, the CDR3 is TGTGCCAGCAGTCAAGGGGGTAAACAGGGGGCCGGCCGGACAGATACGCAGTATTTT. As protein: CASSQGGKQGAGRTDTQYF.

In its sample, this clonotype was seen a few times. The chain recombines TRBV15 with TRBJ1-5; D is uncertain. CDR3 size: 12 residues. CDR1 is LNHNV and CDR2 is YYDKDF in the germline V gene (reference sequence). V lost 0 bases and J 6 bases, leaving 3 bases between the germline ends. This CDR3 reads CATSRDGQPQHF. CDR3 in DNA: TGTGCCACCAGCAGAGATGGTCAGCCCCAGCATTTT.

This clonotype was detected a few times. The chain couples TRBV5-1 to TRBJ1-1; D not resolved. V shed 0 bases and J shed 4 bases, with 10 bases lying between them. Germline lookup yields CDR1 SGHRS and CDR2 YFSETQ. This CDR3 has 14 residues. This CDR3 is CASSLEGYVTEAFF. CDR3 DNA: TGCGCCAGCAGCTTGGAGGGATACGTCACTGAAGCTTTCTTT.

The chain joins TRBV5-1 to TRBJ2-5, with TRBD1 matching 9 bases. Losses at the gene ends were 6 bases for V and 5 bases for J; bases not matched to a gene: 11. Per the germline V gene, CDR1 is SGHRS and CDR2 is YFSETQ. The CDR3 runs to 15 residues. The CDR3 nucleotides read TGCGCCAGCACCCCGGGACAGGGCGAATGGGAGACCCAGTACTTC. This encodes CASTPGQGEWETQYF.

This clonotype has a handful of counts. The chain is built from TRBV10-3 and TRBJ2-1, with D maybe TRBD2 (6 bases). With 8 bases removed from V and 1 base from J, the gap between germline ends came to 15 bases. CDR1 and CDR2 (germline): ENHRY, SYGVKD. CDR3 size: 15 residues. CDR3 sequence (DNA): TGTGCCATCTCTAGACAGAGCGGGTCCTACAATGAGCAGTTCTTC. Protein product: CAISRQSGSYNEQFF.

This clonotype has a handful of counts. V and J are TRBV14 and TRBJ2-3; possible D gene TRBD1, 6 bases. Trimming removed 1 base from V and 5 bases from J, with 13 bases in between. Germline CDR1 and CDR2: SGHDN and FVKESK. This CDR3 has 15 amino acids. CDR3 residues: CASSQVGRGEDTQYF. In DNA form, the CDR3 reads TGTGCCAGCAGCCAAGTCGGCAGGGGTGAAGATACGCAGTATTTT. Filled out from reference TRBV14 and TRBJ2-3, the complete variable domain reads EAGVTQFPSHSVIEKGQTVTLRCDPISGHDNLYWYRRVMGKEIKFLLHFVKESKQDESGMPNNRFLAERTGGTYSTLKVQPAELEDSGVYFCASSQVGRGEDTQYFGPGTRLTVL.

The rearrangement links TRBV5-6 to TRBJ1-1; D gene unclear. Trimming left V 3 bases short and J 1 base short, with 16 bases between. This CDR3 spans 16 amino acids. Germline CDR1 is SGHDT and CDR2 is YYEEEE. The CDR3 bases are TGTGCCAGCAGCTGGAACCCCGGGTCAAAGAACACTGAAGCTTTCTTT. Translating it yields CASSWNPGSKNTEAFF.

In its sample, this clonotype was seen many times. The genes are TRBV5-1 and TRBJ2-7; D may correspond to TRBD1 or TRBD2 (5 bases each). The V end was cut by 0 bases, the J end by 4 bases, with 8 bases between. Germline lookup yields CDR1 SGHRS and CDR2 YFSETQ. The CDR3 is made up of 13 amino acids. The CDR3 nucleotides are TGCGCCAGCAGCTTGGCCTGGGGGTACGAGCAGTACGTC. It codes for CASSLAWGYEQYV.

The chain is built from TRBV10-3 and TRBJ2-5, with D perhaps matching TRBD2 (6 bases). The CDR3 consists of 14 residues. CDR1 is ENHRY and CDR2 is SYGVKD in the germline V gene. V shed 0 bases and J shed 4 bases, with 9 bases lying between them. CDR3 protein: CAISESELAETQYF. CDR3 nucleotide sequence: TGTGCCATCAGTGAGTCAGAACTAGCAGAGACCCAGTACTTC.

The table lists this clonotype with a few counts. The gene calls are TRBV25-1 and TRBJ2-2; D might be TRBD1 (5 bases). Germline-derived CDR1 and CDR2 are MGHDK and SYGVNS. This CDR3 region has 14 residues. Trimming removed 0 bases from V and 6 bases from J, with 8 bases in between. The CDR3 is CASSEYFRAGELFF. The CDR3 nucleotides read TGTGCCAGCAGTGAATATTTCAGGGCCGGGGAGCTGTTTTTT.

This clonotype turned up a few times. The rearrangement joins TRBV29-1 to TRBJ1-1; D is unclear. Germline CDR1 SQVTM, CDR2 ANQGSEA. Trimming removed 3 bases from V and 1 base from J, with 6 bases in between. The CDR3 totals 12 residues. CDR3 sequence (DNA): TGCAGCGTTGAGCGAGGGAACACTGAAGCTTTCTTT. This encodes CSVERGNTEAFF.

CDR3 region: CASRTGQNEQYV. CDR3 DNA: TGTGCCAGCAGGACGGGACAGAACGAGCAGTACGTC. The J gene is TRBJ2-7, the V gene TRBV6-6; 7 nucleotides line up with TRBD1. Germline values: CDR1 MNHNY, CDR2 SVGAGI (reference sequence). The junction had 4 bases not matched to a gene; V was cut back by 6 bases and J by 5 bases. The CDR3 spans 12 residues.

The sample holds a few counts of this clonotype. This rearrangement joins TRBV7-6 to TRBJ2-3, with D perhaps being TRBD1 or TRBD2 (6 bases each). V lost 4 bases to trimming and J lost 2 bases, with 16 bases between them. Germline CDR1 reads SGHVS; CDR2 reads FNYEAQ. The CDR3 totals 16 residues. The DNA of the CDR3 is TGTGCCAGCAGCTCATGGGGGGCGCGGGTCACAGATACGCAGTATTTT. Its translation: CASSSWGARVTDTQYF.